The next 25 T cell receptor beta chains were all read from a single sample in a study of sequential checkpoint blockade in melanoma. The method was immunoSEQ multiplex PCR; TCRdb's version includes in-frame clones alone and lacks a portion of them. The profile shows some 5,700 clones, 25% to 30% of them singletons. Treatment meaning: randomized to nivolumab then ipilimumab (arm A) or the reverse (arm B). Sequenced here: tumor tissue (inferred from file names), sampled from a patient given nivolumab and ipilimumab in sequence. The receptor source for this set is a human donor with melanoma.

This clone was observed a handful of times. J is TRBJ2-5 and V is TRBV9, with TRBD2 identical over 12 bases. The junction had 1 base not matched to a gene; V was cut back by 0 bases and J by 1 base. Germline CDR1 is SGDLS and CDR2 is YYNGEE. This CDR3 contains 16 residues. CDR3 DNA: TGTGCCAGCAGCGTAGCTAGCGGGGGGGCCCAAGAGACCCAGTACTTC. As protein: CASSVASGGAQETQYF.

This clone was recorded a few times. The J gene is TRBJ1-5, the V gene TRBV28, with a weak D call TRBD1 (6 bases). The V end was cut by 5 bases, the J end by 6 bases, with 17 bases between. The CDR3 is 15 residues long. The V gene's germline CDR1 is MDHEN and CDR2 SYDVKM. The CDR3 loop reads CASSENRVGGQPQHF. The CDR3, as DNA: TGTGCCAGCAGTGAGAACAGGGTGGGGGGTCAGCCCCAGCATTTT. The full variable domain, its missing parts supplied by reference TRBV28 and TRBJ1-5, is DVKVTQSSRYLVKRTGEKVFLECVQDMDHENMFWYRQDPGLGLRLIYFSYDVKMKEKGDIPEGYSVSREKKERFSLILESASTNQTSMYLCASSENRVGGQPQHFGDGTRLSIL.

J is TRBJ2-5 and V is TRBV5-1, with D possibly matching TRBD1 (6 bases). The CDR3 is 16 amino acids. V gave up 0 bases and J gave up 1 base, with 13 bases separating them. Germline assignment: CDR1 SGHRS and CDR2 YFSETQ. The DNA of the CDR3 is TGCGCCAGCAGCTTGGTCGGACAGTCACCCCAAGAGACCCAGTACTTC. Translated, it gives CASSLVGQSPQETQYF.

This clone was counted a few times. V and J are TRBV10-3 and TRBJ2-1, with 9 bases lining up with TRBD1. V was clipped by 0 bases and J by 8 bases; unmatched bases: 5. The CDR3 sequence is 15 residues long. CDR1 and CDR2 (germline): ENHRY, SYGVKD. CDR3: CAISESRQGGDEQFF. The CDR3 DNA follows: TGTGCCATCAGTGAGTCGAGACAGGGGGGCGATGAGCAGTTCTTC.

V gene TRBV6-8 combines with J gene TRBJ2-2; 7 nucleotides align to TRBD1. The CDR3 is 13 amino acids. Germline CDR1 MNHGY, CDR2 SAAAGT. J was trimmed by 3 bases and V by 5 bases; bases with no gene match: 0. The chain's CDR3 is CASSDRDTGELFF. CDR3 DNA sequence: TGTGCCAGCAGTGACAGGGACACCGGGGAGCTGTTTTTT.

Ten or more counts support this clone. The chain has TRBV11-3 and TRBJ2-3; 11 bases align to TRBD2. V dropped 5 bases and J dropped 2; count of bases not matched to a gene: 6. The CDR3 sequence is 16 residues long. Germline CDR1 SGHNT, CDR2 YENEEA. The CDR3: CASSQGSGRVTDTQYF. In DNA form, the CDR3 reads TGTGCCAGCAGCCAAGGTAGCGGGAGGGTCACAGATACGCAGTATTTT.

The chain couples TRBV28 to TRBJ1-2; 7 bases line up with TRBD1. This CDR3 spans 15 amino acids. The germline V gene encodes CDR1 MDHEN and CDR2 SYDVKM. V lost 4 bases, J lost 4 bases, and 9 bases stayed unmatched. This chain's CDR3 is CASSSPGRGFYGYTF. Here the CDR3 DNA reads TGTGCCAGCAGTTCCCCCGGCAGGGGGTTCTATGGCTACACCTTC.

This chain uses TRBV18 with TRBJ1-2; TRBD1 matches 9 bases. The germline gives CDR1 KGHSH, CDR2 LQKENI. Trimming at V came to 8 bases and at J to 1 base, leaving 2 bases not matched to a gene. The CDR3 is made up of 13 amino acids. CDR3: CASQGQGNYGYTF. The CDR3 DNA follows: TGTGCCAGCCAGGGACAGGGTAACTATGGCTACACCTTC.

The chain couples TRBV29-1 to TRBJ2-2, with 9 bases fitting TRBD1. CDR1 SQVTM and CDR2 ANQGSEA come from the germline V gene. Trimming removed 5 bases from V and 5 bases from J; junction bases left unmatched: 6. The CDR3 spans 14 residues. The CDR3 loop is CSVNPGQGTGELFF. The DNA for the CDR3 is TGCAGCGTTAACCCAGGACAGGGGACCGGGGAGCTGTTTTTT.

This clone was counted ten times or more. This chain uses TRBV6-8 with TRBJ1-2; 7 nucleotides line up with TRBD1. V shed 8 bases, J shed 4 bases, and the junction held 4 bases outside the gene matches. CDR1 is MNHGY, CDR2 SAAAGT, per germline. CDR3 length: 12 amino acids. DNA for the CDR3: TGTGCCAGCCGGGGGACAGCCTATGGCTACACCTTC. Amino acids: CASRGTAYGYTF.

V and J are TRBV5-1 and TRBJ2-7; TRBD1 agrees at 8 bases. The CDR3 loop spans 15 amino acids. Trimming took 4 bases from V and 0 from J; bases not matched to a gene: 6. Germline assignment: CDR1 SGHRS and CDR2 YFSETQ. Written as DNA, the CDR3 is TGCGCCAGCAGCGCAGGGACAGGACCCTCCTACGAGCAGTACTTC. Translating gives CASSAGTGPSYEQYF. Complete variable domain (other parts from reference TRBV5-1 and TRBJ2-7): KAGVTQTPRYLIKTRGQQVTLSCSPISGHRSVSWYQQTPGQGLQFLFEYFSETQRNKGNFPGRFSGRQFSNSRSEMNVSTLELGDSALYLCASSAGTGPSYEQYFGPGTRLTVT.

V gene TRBV12-5 combines with J gene TRBJ2-1, with TRBD2 as a possible D gene (5 bases). CDR1 LGHNT and CDR2 FRNRAP come from the germline V gene. The CDR3 has 13 residues. Between the trimmed V and J ends, which lost 6 bases and 4 bases, there was a span of 10 bases. CDR3 DNA: TGTGCTAGTGGGGGCCCGGGGTACAATGAGCAGTTCTTC. Its translation is CASGGPGYNEQFF.

This clone was seen only a few times. This chain uses TRBV6-8 with TRBJ1-2; 8 bases line up with TRBD1. V lost 5 bases and J lost 4; bases outside the gene matches: 3. The germline gives CDR1 MNHGY, CDR2 SAAAGT. This CDR3 comprises 13 residues. For the CDR3, the DNA is TGTGCCAGCAGTCAACAGGGGGGCTATGGCTACACCTTC. It yields the protein CASSQQGGYGYTF.

In this sample, this clone turned up a few times. The chain uses TRBV28 and TRBJ2-2; 7 nucleotides align to TRBD1. The germline CDR1 and CDR2 sequences are MDHEN and SYDVKM. The CDR3 runs to 19 residues. Trimming cost V 8 bases and J 4 bases; bases outside gene matches: 22. The CDR3, as DNA: TGTGCCAGCGGAGAAATACAGGGGCGGATAGTCTTGCGCACCGGGGAGCTGTTTTTT. This sequence encodes CASGEIQGRIVLRTGELFF. Supplemented by reference TRBV28 and TRBJ2-2, the full variable domain reads DVKVTQSSRYLVKRTGEKVFLECVQDMDHENMFWYRQDPGLGLRLIYFSYDVKMKEKGDIPEGYSVSREKKERFSLILESASTNQTSMYLCASGEIQGRIVLRTGELFFGEGSRLTVL.

This clone is medium-sized. This chain links TRBV28 with TRBJ2-5, with D maybe TRBD2 (5 bases). V was trimmed by 6 bases and J by 5 bases, leaving 16 bases between them. This CDR3 region has 14 residues. CDR1 and CDR2 from the germline V gene are MDHEN and SYDVKM. DNA of the CDR3: TGTGCCAGCAGATCTCCCGGGGTGAGGGAGACCCAGTACTTC. It codes for CASRSPGVRETQYF.

This clone was detected ten times or more. The chain recombines TRBV6-8 with TRBJ2-3; 12 positions match TRBD1. J was trimmed by 4 bases and V by 6 bases; bases with no gene match: 5. Germline V gene sequence: CDR1 MNHGY, CDR2 SAAAGT. The CDR3 totals 15 residues. The CDR3 DNA follows: TGTGCCAGCAGAGTGGGACAGGGGGCGGCAGATACGCAGTATTTT. Protein: CASRVGQGAADTQYF.

This clone is medium-sized within its sample. The chain combines TRBV11-3 with TRBJ1-6; the D is unclear. The CDR3 has 15 residues. Germline V gene data show CDR1 as SGHNT and CDR2 as YENEEA. Trimming took 3 bases from V and 9 from J, leaving 15 bases between them. CDR3 nucleotide sequence: TGTGCCAGCAGCTTGTACGCGGGAGGGAGTTCACCCCTCCACTTT. Translating gives CASSLYAGGSSPLHF.

This clone came up a few times. The CDR3 DNA sequence: TGTGCCAGCAGTCCACAGGGTTCTCTATCAATCCAGCCCCAGCATTTT. Translation gives CASSPQGSLSIQPQHF. The rearrangement joins TRBV6-8 to TRBJ1-5, with D maybe TRBD1 (6 bases). The ends were cut back, 5 bases at V and 7 bases at J, with 21 bases in the middle. The CDR3 contains 16 residues. Germline V CDR1 and CDR2: MNHGY, SAAAGT.

In this sample, this clone turned up many times. This rearrangement joins TRBV9 to TRBJ2-5; TRBD1 matches 8 bases. This CDR3 spans 14 amino acids. V shed 4 bases, J shed 4 bases, and the junction held 6 bases outside the gene matches. The germline gives CDR1 SGDLS, CDR2 YYNGEE. The CDR3 bases are TGTGCCAGCAGCCCCCAGGGGACAGGAGAGACCCAGTACTTC. Translated, it gives CASSPQGTGETQYF.

This clone is categorized as medium-sized. This chain uses TRBV6-8 with TRBJ2-1; D may match TRBD1 or TRBD2 (5 bases each). Trimming shortened V by 7 bases and J by 0 bases, and 10 bases separated the two germline ends. Looked up from germline, CDR1 is MNHGY and CDR2 is SAAAGT. The CDR3 is 14 amino acids. CDR3 residues: CASNWGSSYNEQFF. CDR3 in DNA: TGTGCCAGCAATTGGGGGAGCTCCTACAATGAGCAGTTCTTC.

This clone was seen only a few times. The chain uses TRBV11-3 and TRBJ2-7; 10 bases agree with TRBD1. The CDR3 extends over 17 amino acids. V was clipped by 1 base and J by 2 bases; unmatched bases: 8. Germline V gene lookup returns CDR1 SGHNT and CDR2 YENEEA. The CDR3 bases are TGTGCCAGCAGCTTAGGTTGGGCGGGACAGGGGCCCTACGAGCAGTACTTC. Its protein product is CASSLGWAGQGPYEQYF. The full variable domain, in which reference TRBV11-3 and TRBJ2-7 provide the parts outside the CDR3, is EAGVVQSPRYKIIEKKQPVAFWCNPISGHNTLYWYLQNLGQGPELLIRYENEEAVDDSQLPKDRFSAERLKGVDSTLKIQPAELGDSAVYLCASSLGWAGQGPYEQYFGPGTRLTVT.

There are a few counts of this clone. The rearrangement uses TRBV15 and TRBJ2-1; 12 bases map to TRBD2. Germline V gene sequence: CDR1 LNHNV, CDR2 YYDKDF (reference sequence). V lost 6 bases and J lost 4; bases outside the gene matches: 4. This CDR3 spans 15 amino acids. CDR3 loop: CATSPTSGRYNEQFF. In DNA form, the CDR3 reads TGTGCCACCAGTCCAACTAGCGGGAGGTACAATGAGCAGTTCTTC.

This clone is classed as medium-sized. The sample holds other DNA sequences that translate to the same CDR3. This chain joins TRBV9 and TRBJ2-2; D is perhaps TRBD2 (5 bases). CDR1 and CDR2 from the germline V gene are SGDLS and YYNGEE. This CDR3 comprises 15 residues. V lost 1 base and J 1 base, leaving 8 bases between the germline ends. CDR3 nucleotides: TGTGCCAGCAGCGTAAGTGGACTGAACACCGGGGAGCTGTTTTTT. Protein sequence: CASSVSGLNTGELFF.

This clone is termed medium-sized. This chain uses TRBV19 with TRBJ1-3; the D is unclear. Germline CDR1 is LNHDA and CDR2 is SQIVND (reference sequence). V lost 3 bases and J 7 bases, leaving 10 bases between the germline ends. This CDR3 spans 13 amino acids. The CDR3 loop is CASSIEGWNTIYF. CDR3 nucleotide sequence: TGTGCCAGTAGTATTGAGGGCTGGAACACCATATATTTT.

The chain employs TRBV10-3 and TRBJ2-1, with 10 positions matching TRBD2. Germline CDR1 and CDR2: ENHRY and SYGVKD. V gave up 0 bases and J gave up 7 bases; unmatched junction bases: 9. CDR3 length: 17 amino acids. The CDR3 sequence: CAISESGPSGSFNEQFF. The CDR3 DNA is TGTGCCATCAGTGAGTCGGGCCCTAGCGGGAGCTTTAATGAGCAGTTCTTC.